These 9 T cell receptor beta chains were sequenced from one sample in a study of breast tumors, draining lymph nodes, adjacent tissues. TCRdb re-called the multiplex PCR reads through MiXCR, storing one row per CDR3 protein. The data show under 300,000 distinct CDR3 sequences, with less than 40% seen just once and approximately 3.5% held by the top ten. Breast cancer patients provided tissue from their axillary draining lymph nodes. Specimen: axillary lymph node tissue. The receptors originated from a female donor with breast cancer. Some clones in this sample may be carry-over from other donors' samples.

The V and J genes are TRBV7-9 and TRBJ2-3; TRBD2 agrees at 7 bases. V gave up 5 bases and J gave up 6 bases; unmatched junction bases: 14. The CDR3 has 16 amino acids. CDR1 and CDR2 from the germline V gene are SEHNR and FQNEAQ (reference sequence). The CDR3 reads CASSPRRAGVGDTQYF. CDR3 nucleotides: TGTGCCAGCAGCCCGCGCCGGGCGGGGGTAGGGGATACGCAGTATTTT.

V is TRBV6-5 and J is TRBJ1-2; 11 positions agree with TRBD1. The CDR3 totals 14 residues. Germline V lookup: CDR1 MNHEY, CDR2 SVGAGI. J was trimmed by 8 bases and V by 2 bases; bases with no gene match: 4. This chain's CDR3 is CASSYTRTGGGYTF. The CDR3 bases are TGTGCCAGCAGTTACACCCGGACAGGGGGCGGCTACACCTTC.

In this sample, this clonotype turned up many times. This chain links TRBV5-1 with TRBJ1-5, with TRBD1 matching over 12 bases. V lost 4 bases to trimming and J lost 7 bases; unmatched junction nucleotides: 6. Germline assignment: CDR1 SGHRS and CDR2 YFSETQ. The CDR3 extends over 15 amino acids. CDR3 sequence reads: CASSATGTGGQPQHF. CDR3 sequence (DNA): TGCGCCAGCAGCGCTACCGGGACAGGGGGCCAGCCCCAGCATTTT.

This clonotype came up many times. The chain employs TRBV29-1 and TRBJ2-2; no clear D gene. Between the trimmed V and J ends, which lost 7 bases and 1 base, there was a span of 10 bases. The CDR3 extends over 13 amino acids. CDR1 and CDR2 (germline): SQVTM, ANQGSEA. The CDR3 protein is CSARKGNTGELFF. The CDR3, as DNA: TGCAGCGCTAGAAAAGGGAACACCGGGGAGCTGTTTTTT.

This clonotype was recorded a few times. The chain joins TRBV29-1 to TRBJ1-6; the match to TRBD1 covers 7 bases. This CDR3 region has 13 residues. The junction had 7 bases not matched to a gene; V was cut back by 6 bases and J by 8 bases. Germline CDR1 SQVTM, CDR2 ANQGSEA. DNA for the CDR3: TGCAGCGTACAGGGGACCCGGGATTCACCCCTCCACTTT. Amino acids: CSVQGTRDSPLHF.

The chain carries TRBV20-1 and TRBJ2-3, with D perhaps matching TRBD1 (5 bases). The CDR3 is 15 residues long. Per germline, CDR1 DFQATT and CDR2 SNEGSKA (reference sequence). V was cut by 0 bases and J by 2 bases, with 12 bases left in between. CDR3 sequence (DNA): TGCAGTGCTAGAGATTTTTTGACAGCCACAGATACGCAGTATTTT. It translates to CSARDFLTATDTQYF.

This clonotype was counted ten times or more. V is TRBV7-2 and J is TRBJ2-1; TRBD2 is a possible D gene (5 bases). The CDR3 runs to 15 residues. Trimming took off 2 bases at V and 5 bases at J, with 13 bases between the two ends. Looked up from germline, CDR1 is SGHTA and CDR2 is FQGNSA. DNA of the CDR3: TGTGCCAGCAGCTTAAAAACTAGAGGTCACAATGAGCAGTTCTTC. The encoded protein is CASSLKTRGHNEQFF.

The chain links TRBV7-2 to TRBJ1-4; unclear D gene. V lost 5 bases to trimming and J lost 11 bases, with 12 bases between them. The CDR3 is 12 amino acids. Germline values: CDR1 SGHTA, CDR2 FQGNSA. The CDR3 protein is CASSTSVGKLFF. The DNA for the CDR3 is TGTGCCAGCAGCACGTCCGTAGGGAAACTGTTTTTT.

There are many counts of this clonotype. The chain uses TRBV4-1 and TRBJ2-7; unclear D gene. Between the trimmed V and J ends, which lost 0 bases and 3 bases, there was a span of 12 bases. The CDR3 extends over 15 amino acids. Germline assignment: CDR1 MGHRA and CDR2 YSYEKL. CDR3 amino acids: CASSQDKGSFYEQYF. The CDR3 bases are TGCGCCAGCAGCCAAGATAAAGGCTCCTTCTACGAGCAGTACTTC.